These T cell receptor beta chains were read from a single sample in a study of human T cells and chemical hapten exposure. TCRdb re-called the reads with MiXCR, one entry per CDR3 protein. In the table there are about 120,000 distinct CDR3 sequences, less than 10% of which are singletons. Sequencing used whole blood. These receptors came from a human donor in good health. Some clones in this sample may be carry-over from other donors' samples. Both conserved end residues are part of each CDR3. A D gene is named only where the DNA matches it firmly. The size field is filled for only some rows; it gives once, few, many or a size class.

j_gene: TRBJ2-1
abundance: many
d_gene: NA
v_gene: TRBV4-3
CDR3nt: TGCGCCAGCAGCCAAGCGGAACGGGTGGAGCAGTTCTTC
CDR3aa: CASSQAERVEQFF

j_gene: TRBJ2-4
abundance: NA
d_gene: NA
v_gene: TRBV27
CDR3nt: TGTGCCAGCAGTTTTAAGGTGTTATCCGGGAACCTAGCCAAAAACATTCAGTACTTC
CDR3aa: CASSFKVLSGNLAKNIQYF

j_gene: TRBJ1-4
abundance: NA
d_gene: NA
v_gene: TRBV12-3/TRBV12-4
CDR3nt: TGTGCCAGCAGTGGCCTTAATGAAAAACTGTTTTTT
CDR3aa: CASSGLNEKLFF

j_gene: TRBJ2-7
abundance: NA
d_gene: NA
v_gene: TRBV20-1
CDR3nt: TGCAGTGCTACAGACTTCTCCTACGAGCAGTACTTC
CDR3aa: CSATDFSYEQYF

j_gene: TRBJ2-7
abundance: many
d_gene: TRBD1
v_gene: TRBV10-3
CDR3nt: TGTGCCATCAGCCGGACAGGGGGCCGTGAACGCGAGCAGTACTTC
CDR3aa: CAISRTGGREREQYF

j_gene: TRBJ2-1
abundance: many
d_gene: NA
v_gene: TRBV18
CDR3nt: TGTGCCAGCTCACCACAGAATTGGCTAGCCTCCTACAATGAGCAGTTCTTC
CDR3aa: CASSPQNWLASYNEQFF

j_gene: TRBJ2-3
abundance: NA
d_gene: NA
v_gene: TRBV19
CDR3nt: TGTGCCAGTAGCTTAATACTCCCAAGACAGGCGGAGACAGATACGCAGTATTTT
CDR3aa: CASSLILPRQAETDTQYF

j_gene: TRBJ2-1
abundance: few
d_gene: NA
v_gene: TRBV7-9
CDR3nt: TGTGCCAGCAGCTTTCAGGGTCAAAGTGAGCAGTTCTTC
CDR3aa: CASSFQGQSEQFF

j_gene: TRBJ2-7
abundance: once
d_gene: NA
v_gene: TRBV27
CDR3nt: TGTGCCAGCAACCCCTGGGACTCTCCCTACGAGCAGTACTTC
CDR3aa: CASNPWDSPYEQYF

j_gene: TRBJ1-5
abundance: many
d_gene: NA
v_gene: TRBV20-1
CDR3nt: TGCAGTGCTAGAGATTCCCTGGGACGCAACAATCAGCCCCAGCATTTT
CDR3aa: CSARDSLGRNNQPQHF

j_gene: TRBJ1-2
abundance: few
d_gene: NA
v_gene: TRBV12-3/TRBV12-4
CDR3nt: TGTGCCAGCACCTTCCAGGGACCAAACTATGGCTACACCTTC
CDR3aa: CASTFQGPNYGYTF

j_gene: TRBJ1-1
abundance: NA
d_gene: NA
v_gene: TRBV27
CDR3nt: TGTGCCAGCAGTTTTCTGGGACTGAACACTGAAGCTTTCTTT
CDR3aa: CASSFLGLNTEAFF

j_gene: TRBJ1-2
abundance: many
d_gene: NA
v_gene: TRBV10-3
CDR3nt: TGTGCCATACCCGGCGTGGCTGGCTATGGCTACACCTTC
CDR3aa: CAIPGVAGYGYTF

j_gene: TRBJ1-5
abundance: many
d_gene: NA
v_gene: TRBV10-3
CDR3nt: TGTGCCATCAGTGAGGGTGTGGGGGGGAATCAGCCCCAGCATTTT
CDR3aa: CAISEGVGGNQPQHF

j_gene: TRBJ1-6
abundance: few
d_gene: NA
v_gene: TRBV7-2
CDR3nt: TGTGCCAGCAGCTTAGTGAGGCAGCCATCCTATAATTCACCCCTCCACTTT
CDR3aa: CASSLVRQPSYNSPLHF

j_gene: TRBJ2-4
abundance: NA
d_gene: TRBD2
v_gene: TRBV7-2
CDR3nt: TGTGCCAGCAGCTTAGGACCCCTAGCGGGCAAAAACATTCAGTACTTC
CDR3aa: CASSLGPLAGKNIQYF

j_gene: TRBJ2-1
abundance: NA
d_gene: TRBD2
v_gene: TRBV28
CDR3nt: TGTGCCAGCAGTTTATATTGGACTAGCGGGAACGATGAGCAGTTCTTC
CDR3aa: CASSLYWTSGNDEQFF

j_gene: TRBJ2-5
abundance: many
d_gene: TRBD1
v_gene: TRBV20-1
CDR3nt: TGCAGTGCTAGAGATTTAACAGGGGGCGCGGAGACCCAGTACTTC
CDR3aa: CSARDLTGGAETQYF

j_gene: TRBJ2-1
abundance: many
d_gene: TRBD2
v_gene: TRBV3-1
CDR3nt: TGTGCCAGCAGCCCCCGGGGGAGGGCCGCTGAGCAGTTCTTC
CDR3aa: CASSPRGRAAEQFF

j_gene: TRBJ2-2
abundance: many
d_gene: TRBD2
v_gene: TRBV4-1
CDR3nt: TGCGCCAGCAGCCAACATGCCGGGACTAGACTCACCGGGGAGCTGTTTTTT
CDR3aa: CASSQHAGTRLTGELFF

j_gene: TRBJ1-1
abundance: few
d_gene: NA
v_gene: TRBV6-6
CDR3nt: TGTGCCAGCAGTACAAATCGCGGGGGCACTGAAGCTTTCTTT
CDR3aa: CASSTNRGGTEAFF

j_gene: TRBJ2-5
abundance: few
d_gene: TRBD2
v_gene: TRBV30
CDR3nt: TGTGCCTCGACAGCGGGAGGAAGGGAGACCCAGTACTTC
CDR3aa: CASTAGGRETQYF

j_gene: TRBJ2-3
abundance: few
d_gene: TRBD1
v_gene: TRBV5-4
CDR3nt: TGTGCCAGCAGCAAACCGGGACAGGGGCTGGATACGCAGTATTTT
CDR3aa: CASSKPGQGLDTQYF

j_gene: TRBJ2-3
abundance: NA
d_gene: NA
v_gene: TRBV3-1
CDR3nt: TGTGCCAGCAGCCCGGCAACGACAGATACGCAGTATTTT
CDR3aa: CASSPATTDTQYF

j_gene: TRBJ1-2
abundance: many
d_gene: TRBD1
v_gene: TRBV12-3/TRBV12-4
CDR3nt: TGTGCCAGCAGTTCCCCCAGGGGGAAGAACTATGGCTACACCTTC
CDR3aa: CASSSPRGKNYGYTF

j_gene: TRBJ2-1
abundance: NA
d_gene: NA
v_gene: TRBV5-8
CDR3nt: TGTGCCAGCAGCTTTGGCCTTCAGGGGTACAATGAGCAGTTCTTC
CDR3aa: CASSFGLQGYNEQFF

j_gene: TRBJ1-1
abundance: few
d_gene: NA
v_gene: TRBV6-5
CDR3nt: TGTGCCAGCAGCTCACACAGGAGCCGAACTGAAGCTTTCTTT
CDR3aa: CASSSHRSRTEAFF

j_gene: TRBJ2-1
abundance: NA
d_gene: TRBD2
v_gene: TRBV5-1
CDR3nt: TGCGCCAGCAGCAACGGGAGGGCCCTCAATGAGCAGTTCTTC
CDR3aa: CASSNGRALNEQFF

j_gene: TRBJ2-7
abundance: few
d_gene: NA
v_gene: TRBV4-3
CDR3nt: TGCGCCAGCAGCCAAGAATTCCCAGGGTCCTACGAGCAGTACTTC
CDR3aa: CASSQEFPGSYEQYF

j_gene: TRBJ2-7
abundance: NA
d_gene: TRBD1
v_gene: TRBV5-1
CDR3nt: TGCGCCAGCAGCCCCCTGGGGACAGGGGACCCCTACGAGCAGTACTTC
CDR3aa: CASSPLGTGDPYEQYF

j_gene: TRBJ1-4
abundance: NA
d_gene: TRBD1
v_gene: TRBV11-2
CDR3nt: TGTGCCAGCAGCTACGGACAGGGGATCAATGAAAAACTGTTTTTT
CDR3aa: CASSYGQGINEKLFF

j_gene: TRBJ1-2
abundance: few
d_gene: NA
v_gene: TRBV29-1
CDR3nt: TGCAGCGTTGAAGACAGGGACACAGGTAGCTATGGCTACACCTTC
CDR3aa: CSVEDRDTGSYGYTF

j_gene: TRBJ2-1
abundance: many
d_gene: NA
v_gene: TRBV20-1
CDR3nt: TGCAGTGCTAGAGCTCCGACTAGAACCTACGAGCAGTTCTTC
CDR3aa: CSARAPTRTYEQFF

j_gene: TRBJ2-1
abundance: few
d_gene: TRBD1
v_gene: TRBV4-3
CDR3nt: TGCGCCAGCAGCCCCCGACAGGGCACCTACAATGAGCAGTTCTTC
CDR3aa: CASSPRQGTYNEQFF

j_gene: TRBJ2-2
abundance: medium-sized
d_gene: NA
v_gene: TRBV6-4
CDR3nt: TGTGCCAGCAGTGAAAACAGGGACGGGGACACCGGGGAGCTGTTTTTT
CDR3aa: CASSENRDGDTGELFF

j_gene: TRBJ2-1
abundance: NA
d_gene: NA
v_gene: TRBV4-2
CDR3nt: TGTGCCAGCAGCCAAGCTCAGGGGTCAGGGTACAATGAGCAGTTCTTC
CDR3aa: CASSQAQGSGYNEQFF

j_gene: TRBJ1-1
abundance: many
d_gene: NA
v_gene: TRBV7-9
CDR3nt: TGTGCCAGCAGCGGAGGGGAGAAAGCTTTCTTT
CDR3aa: CASSGGEKAFF

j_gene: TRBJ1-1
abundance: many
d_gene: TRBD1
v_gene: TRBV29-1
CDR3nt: TGCAGCGGGGACAGGACGGATACTGAAGCTTTCTTT
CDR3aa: CSGDRTDTEAFF

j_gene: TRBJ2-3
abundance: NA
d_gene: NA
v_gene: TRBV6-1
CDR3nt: TGTGCCAGCAGTGTGGGGGATAGCACAGATACGCAGTATTTT
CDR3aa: CASSVGDSTDTQYF

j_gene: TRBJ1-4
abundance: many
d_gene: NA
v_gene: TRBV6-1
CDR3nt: TGTGCCAGCAGTGAAGGCACAGTATTTGAAAAACTGTTTTTT
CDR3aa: CASSEGTVFEKLFF

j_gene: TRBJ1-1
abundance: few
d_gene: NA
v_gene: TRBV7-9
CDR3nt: TGTGCCAGCAGCCCTACCACATCGGCGAAGACTGAAGCTTTCTTT
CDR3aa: CASSPTTSAKTEAFF